One TCR beta chain is described in this entry. No cognate antigen has been identified for it. One base away there is no much larger clone; base qualities are not given. The data stem from a study of OX40 agonist ivuxolimab in advanced cancers. Regarding the research as a whole: The costimulatory receptor OX40 (CD134) was targeted by ivuxolimab, a fully human IgG2 agonistic monoclonal antibody. A male proportion of roughly 85% and a mean age of about 60 years, ranging from roughly 23 to 90, were recorded for the dose-escalation cohort. The paper describes the monotherapy dose-escalation part (N of about 55 patients) of the phase I trial of ivuxolimab. Partial responses were achieved by three dose-escalation patients, of whom one had hepatocellular carcinoma and two had cutaneous melanoma. Intravenous ivuxolimab was administered to patients every 2 weeks at six dose levels: 0.01, 0.1, 0.3, 1.5, 3 and 10 mg/kg. Peripheral TCRbeta sequencing was intended to test whether TCR sequence diversity was altered and clonal T-cell expansion was caused by ivuxolimab. Of the roughly 51 patients in dose escalation, about 20 had hepatocellular carcinoma, some 15 had melanoma, 9 had renal cell carcinoma and 9 had head and neck cancer. Patients were allowed to have had prior anti-PD-1, anti-PD-L1 or anti-CTLA-4 therapy, and around 40% of the dose-escalation patients had previously received checkpoint inhibitors. Beyond this particular receptor, the publication reports: In partial responders in the 0.1-3.0 mg/kg groups, normalized peripheral clonal expansion was found to be among the lowest, especially among CD8+ T cells. Low levels of normalized T-cell clonal expansion were also shown by some nonresponding patients. At doses from 0.1 to 3.0 mg/kg, clonal expansion was seen in both CD4+ and CD8+ blood T cells between baseline and week 6. On average, CD8+ T cells showed more expanded clones than CD4+ T cells after ivuxolimab. The antigen specificity of the peripheral T cells that underwent clonal expansion was not determined.

Genomic DNA was extracted from sorted cells for sequencing of the TCRbeta CDR3 region. The immunoSEQ Assay was used for sequencing of TCRbeta CDR3 regions. Sourced from immuneACCESS, this table was stored by TCRdb with only in-frame sequences that have V and J called. A share of the clones is absent; for the studies checked, an unresolved V gene accounts for under half, and the remainder has no known explanation. For this sample the table gives around 75,000 clones, of which 70% to 90% were detected only once. 9% to 10% of the sample lies in the top ten. The cysteine opens and the phenylalanine closes a CDR3 of 14 amino acids. The entry retains the CDR3 DNA only, 42 bases that are in frame from base 1. From the germline V gene, CDR1 is SGHRS and CDR2 is YFSETQ. V lost 2 bases and J lost 5 bases; the stretch between them is 13 bases long. Patients with autoimmune disease history or receiving systemic immunosuppression were excluded from the trial. Peripheral blood for TCR sequencing was collected from all dose cohorts at baseline, on cycle 4 day 1, and on cycle 7 day 1. The samples were taken from a phase I, first-in-human, multicenter, open-label dose-escalation trial of ivuxolimab. Adults with locally advanced or metastatic melanoma, renal cell, hepatocellular, or head and neck squamous cell carcinoma were enrolled in the trial. CD4+ and CD8+ T cells were sorted separately from peripheral blood before TCR sequencing.

The receptor chain draws on TRBV5-1 and TRBJ2-5, with the D call perhaps TRBD1 or TRBD2, as 6 bases match in each case. The sequence derives from an adult with an advanced solid tumor such as melanoma, head and neck, liver or kidney cancer. The specimen comprised CD4+ or CD8+ T cells sorted from blood, sampled in a trial of the OX40 agonist ivuxolimab. In nucleotide form, the sequence is TGCGCCAGCAGCTTACAGGGTCGGGGGGAGACCCAGTACTTC. This yields the protein CASSLQGRGETQYF. With all but the CDR3 taken from the reference TRBV5-1 and TRBJ2-5 genes, the full variable domain is: KAGVTQTPRYLIKTRGQQVTLSCSPISGHRSVSWYQQTPGQGLQFLFEYFSETQRNKGNFPGRFSGRQFSNSRSEMNVSTLELGDSALYLCASSLQGRGETQYFGPGTRLLVL.